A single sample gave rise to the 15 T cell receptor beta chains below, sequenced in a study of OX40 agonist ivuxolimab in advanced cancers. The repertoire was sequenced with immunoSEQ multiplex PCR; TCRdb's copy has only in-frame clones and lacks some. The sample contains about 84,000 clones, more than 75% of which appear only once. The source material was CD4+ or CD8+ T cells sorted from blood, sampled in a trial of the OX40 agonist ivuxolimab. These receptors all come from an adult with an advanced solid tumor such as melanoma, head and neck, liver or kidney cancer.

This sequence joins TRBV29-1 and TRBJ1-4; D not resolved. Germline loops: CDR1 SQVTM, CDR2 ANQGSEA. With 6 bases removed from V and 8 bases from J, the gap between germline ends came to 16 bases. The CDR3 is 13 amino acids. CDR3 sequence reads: CSVGVGIEEKLFF. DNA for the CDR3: TGCAGCGTGGGCGTAGGGATAGAAGAAAAACTGTTTTTT.

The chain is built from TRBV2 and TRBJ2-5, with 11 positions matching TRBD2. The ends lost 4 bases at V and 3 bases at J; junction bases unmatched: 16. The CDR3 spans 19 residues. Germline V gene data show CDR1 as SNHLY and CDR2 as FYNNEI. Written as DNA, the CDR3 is TGTGCCAGCAGTGGCATTGGCGCCGGGACTAGCGGAACAGAAGAGACCCAGTACTTC. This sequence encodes CASSGIGAGTSGTEETQYF.

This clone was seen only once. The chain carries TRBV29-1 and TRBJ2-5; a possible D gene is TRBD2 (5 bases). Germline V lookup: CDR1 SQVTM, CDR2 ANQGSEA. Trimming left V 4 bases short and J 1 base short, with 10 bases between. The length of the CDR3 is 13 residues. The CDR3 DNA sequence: TGCAGCGTTGCATTTACTAGCCAAGAGACCCAGTACTTC. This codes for CSVAFTSQETQYF.

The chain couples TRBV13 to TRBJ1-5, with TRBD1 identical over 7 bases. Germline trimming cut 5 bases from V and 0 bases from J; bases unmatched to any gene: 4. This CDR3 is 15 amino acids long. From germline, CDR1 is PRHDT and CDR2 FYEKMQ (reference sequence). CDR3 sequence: CASSPGGNSNQPQHF. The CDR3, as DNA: TGTGCCAGCAGCCCAGGGGGGAATAGCAATCAGCCCCAGCATTTT.

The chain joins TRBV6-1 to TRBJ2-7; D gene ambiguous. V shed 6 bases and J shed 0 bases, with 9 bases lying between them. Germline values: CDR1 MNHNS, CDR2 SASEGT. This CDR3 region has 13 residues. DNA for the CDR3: TGTGCCAGCAGCCCAGGATACTCCTACGAGCAGTACGTC. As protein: CASSPGYSYEQYV.

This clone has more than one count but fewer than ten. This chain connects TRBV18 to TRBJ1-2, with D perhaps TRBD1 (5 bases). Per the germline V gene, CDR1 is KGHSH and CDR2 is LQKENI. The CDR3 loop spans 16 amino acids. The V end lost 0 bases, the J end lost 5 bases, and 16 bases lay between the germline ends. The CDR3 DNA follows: TGTGCCAGCTCACCACCCGTTAGCGGGGGAGGATATGGCTACACCTTC. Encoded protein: CASSPPVSGGGYGYTF.

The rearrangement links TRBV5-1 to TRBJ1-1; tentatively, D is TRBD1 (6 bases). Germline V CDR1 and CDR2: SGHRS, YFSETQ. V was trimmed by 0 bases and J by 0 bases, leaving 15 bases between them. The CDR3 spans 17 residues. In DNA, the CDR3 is TGCGCCAGCAGCTTGGCCCGCGGGGGCGATATGAACACTGAAGCTTTCTTT. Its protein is CASSLARGGDMNTEAFF.

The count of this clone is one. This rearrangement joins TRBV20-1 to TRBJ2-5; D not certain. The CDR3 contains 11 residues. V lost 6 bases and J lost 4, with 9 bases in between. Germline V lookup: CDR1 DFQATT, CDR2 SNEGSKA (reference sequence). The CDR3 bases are TGCAGTGCCCTTTATGGAGAGACCCAGTACTTC. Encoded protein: CSALYGETQYF.

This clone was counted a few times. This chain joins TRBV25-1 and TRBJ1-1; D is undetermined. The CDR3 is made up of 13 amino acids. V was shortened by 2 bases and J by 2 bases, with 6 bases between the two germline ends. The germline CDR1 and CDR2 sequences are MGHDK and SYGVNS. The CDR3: CASSEQSNTEAFF. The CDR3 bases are TGTGCCAGCAGTGAACAGTCTAACACTGAAGCTTTCTTT. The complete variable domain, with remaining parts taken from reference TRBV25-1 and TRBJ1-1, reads EADIYQTPRYLVIGTGKKITLECSQTMGHDKMYWYQQDPGMELHLIHYSYGVNSTEKGDLSSESTVSRIRTEHFPLTLESARPSHTSQYLCASSEQSNTEAFFGQGTRLTVV.

CDR3 protein: CSVESSLDIETQYF. The CDR3 DNA is TGCAGCGTTGAAAGTTCCTTAGATATCGAGACCCAGTACTTC. The chain carries TRBV29-1 and TRBJ2-5; D gene uncertain. V was cut by 2 bases and J by 5 bases, with 15 bases left in between. The CDR3 totals 14 residues. CDR1 SQVTM and CDR2 ANQGSEA come from the germline V gene.

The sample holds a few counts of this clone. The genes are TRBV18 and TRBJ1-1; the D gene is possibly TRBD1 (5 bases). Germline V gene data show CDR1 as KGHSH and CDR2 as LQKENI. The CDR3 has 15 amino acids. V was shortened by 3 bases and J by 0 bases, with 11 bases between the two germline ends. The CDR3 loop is CASSPEAGLNTEAFF. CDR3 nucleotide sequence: TGTGCCAGCTCACCTGAGGCAGGGTTGAACACTGAAGCTTTCTTT. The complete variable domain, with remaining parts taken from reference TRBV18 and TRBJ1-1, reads NAGVMQNPRHLVRRRGQEARLRCSPMKGHSHVYWYRQLPEEGLKFMVYLQKENIIDESGMPKERFSAEFPKEGPSILRIQQVVRGDSAAYFCASSPEAGLNTEAFFGQGTRLTVV.

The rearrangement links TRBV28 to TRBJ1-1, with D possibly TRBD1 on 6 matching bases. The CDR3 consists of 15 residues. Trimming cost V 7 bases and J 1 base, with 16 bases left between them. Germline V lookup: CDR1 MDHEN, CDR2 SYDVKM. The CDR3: CASTNWDTSNTEAFF. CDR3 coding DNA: TGTGCCAGCACCAACTGGGACACCTCGAACACTGAAGCTTTCTTT.

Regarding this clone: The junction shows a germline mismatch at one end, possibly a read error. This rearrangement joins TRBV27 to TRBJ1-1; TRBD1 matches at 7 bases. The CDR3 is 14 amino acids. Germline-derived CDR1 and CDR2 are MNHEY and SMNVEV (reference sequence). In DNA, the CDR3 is TGTGCCAACAGTGTGGGACAGTTGAACACTGAAGCTTTCTTT. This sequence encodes CANSVGQLNTEAFF.

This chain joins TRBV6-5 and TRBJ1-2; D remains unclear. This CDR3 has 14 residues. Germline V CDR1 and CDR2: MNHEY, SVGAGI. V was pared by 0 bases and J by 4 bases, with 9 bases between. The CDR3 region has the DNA TGTGCCAGCAGTTACTCGCCGGTGGCCTATGGCTACACCTTC. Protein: CASSYSPVAYGYTF.

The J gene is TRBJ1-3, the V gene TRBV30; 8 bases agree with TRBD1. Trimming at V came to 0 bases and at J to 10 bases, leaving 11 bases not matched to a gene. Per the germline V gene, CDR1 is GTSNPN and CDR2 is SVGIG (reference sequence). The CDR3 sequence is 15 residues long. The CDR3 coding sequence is TGTGCCTGGAGTGTGACAGGGGTACCTCTTCGGACCATATATTTT. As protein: CAWSVTGVPLRTIYF.